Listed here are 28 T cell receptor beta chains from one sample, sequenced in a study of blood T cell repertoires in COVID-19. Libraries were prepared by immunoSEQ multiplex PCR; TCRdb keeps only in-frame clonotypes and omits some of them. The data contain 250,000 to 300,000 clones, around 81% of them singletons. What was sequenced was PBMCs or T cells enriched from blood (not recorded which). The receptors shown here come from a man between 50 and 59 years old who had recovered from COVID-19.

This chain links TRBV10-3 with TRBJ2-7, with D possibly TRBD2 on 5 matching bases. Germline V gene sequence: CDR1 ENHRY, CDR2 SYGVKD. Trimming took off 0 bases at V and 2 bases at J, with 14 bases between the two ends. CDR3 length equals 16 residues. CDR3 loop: CAISESEGRVAYEQYF. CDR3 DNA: TGTGCCATCAGTGAGTCTGAAGGGCGGGTCGCCTACGAGCAGTACTTC.

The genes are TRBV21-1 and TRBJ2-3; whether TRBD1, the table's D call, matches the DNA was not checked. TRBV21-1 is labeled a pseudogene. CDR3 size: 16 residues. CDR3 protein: CASSREEGAHTDTQYF. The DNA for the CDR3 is TGTGCCAGCAGCAGGGAGGAGGGGGCGCACACAGATACGCAGTATTTT.

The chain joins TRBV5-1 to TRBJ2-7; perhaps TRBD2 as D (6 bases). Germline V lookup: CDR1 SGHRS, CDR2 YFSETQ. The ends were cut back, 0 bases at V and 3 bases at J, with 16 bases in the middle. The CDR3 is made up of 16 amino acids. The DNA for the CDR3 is TGCGCCAGCAGCTTGGGACGGCTCGGGAGAGGCTACGAGCAGTACTTC. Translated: CASSLGRLGRGYEQYF.

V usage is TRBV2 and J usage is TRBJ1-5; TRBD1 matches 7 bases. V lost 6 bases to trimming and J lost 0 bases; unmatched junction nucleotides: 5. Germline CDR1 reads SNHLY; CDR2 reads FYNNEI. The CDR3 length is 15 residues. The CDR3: CASRLGTDSNQPQHF. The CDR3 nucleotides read TGTGCCAGCAGGTTAGGGACAGATAGCAATCAGCCCCAGCATTTT. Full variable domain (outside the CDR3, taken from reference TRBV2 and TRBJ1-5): EPEVTQTPSHQVTQMGQEVILRCVPISNHLYFYWYRQILGQKVEFLVSFYNNEISEKSEIFDDQFSVERPDGSNFTLKIRSTKLEDSAMYFCASRLGTDSNQPQHFGDGTRLSIL.

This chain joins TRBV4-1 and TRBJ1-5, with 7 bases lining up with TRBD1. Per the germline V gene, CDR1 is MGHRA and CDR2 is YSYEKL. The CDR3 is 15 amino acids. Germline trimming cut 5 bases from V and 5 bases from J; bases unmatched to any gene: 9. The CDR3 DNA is TGCGCCAGCAGCGAGACAGGGCAGGTCTATCAGCCCCAGCATTTT. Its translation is CASSETGQVYQPQHF.

The CDR3, as DNA: TGTGCCAGCAGCTTAGCTGGAGACAGGGGTAATGAAGCTTTCTTT. Translation: CASSLAGDRGNEAFF. The chain employs TRBV7-9 and TRBJ1-1; 8 bases align to TRBD1. Germline-derived CDR1 and CDR2 are SEHNR and FQNEAQ (reference sequence). The CDR3 spans 15 residues. Trimming removed 0 bases from V and 7 bases from J; junction bases left unmatched: 7.

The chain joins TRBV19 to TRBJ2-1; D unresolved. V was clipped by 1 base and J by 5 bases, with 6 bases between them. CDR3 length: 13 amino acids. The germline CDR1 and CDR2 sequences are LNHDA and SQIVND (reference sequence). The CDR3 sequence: CASSIGSNNEQFF. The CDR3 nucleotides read TGTGCCAGTAGTATAGGTTCCAACAATGAGCAGTTCTTC.

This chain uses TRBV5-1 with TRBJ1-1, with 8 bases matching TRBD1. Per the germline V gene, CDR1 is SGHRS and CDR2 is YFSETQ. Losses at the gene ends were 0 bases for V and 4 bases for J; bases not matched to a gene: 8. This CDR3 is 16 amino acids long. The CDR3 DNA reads TGCGCCAGCAGCTTGGCCGACAGGGGTTGGGGCACTGAAGCTTTCTTT. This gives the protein CASSLADRGWGTEAFF.

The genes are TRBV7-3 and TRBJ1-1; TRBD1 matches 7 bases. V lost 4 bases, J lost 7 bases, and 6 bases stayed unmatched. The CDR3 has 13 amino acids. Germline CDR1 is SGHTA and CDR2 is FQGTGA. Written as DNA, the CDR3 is TGTGCCAGCAGCTCTAACAGGGGCCATGAAGCTTTCTTT. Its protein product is CASSSNRGHEAFF.

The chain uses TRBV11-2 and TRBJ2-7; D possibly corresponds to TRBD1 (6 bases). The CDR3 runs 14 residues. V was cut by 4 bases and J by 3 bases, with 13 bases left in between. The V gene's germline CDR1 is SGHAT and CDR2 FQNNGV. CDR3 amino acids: CASSSVDRNYEQYF. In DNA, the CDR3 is TGTGCCAGCAGCTCCGTCGACAGGAACTACGAGCAGTACTTC.

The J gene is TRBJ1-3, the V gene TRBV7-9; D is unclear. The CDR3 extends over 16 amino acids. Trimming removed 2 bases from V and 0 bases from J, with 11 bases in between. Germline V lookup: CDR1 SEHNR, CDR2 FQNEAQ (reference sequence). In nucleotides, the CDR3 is TGTGCCAGCAGCTTACTCCAGGCCCTCTCTGGAAACACCATATATTTT. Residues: CASSLLQALSGNTIYF.

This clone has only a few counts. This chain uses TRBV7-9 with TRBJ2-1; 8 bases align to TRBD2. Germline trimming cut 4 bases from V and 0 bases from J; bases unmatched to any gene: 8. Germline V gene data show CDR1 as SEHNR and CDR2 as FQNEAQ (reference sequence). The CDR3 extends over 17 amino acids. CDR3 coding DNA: TGTGCCAGCAGCTCCACTACTAGCGGCGCCTCCTACAATGAGCAGTTCTTC. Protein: CASSSTTSGASYNEQFF.

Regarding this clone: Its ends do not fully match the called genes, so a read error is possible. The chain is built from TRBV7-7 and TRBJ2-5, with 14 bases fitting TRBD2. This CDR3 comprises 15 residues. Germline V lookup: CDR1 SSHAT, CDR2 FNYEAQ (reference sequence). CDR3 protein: CASSLGLAGGETQYF. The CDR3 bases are TGTGCTAGCAGCTTAGGACTAGCGGGGGGAGAGACCCAGTACTTC.

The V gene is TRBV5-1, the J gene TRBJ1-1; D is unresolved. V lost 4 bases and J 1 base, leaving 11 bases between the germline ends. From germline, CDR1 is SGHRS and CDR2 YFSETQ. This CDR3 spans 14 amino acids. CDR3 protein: CASSPPARNTEAFF. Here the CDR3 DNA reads TGCGCCAGCAGCCCCCCAGCGAGGAACACTGAAGCTTTCTTT.

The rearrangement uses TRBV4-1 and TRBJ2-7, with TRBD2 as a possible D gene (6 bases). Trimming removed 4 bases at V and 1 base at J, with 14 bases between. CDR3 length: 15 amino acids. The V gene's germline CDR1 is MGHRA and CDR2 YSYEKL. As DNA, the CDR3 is TGCGCCAGCAGCCTCGGCATAGCGGCTTCCTACGAGCAGTACTTC. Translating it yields CASSLGIAASYEQYF.

Here the CDR3 DNA reads TGCGCCAGCAGCTTGGGAAGGGTAGGGGTTTACAATGAGCAGTTCTTC. Translation gives CASSLGRVGVYNEQFF. This sequence joins TRBV5-1 and TRBJ2-1, with a possible D match to TRBD1 (5 bases). The CDR3 is 16 residues long. Trimming took off 0 bases at V and 4 bases at J, with 14 bases between the two ends. Germline V gives CDR1 SGHRS, CDR2 YFSETQ.

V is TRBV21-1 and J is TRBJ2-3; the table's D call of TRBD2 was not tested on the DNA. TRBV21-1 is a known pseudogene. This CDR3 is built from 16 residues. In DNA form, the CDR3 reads TGTGCCAGCAGCAAAGAAGCGGGAGTGGGGACAGATACGCAGTATTTT. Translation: CASSKEAGVGTDTQYF.

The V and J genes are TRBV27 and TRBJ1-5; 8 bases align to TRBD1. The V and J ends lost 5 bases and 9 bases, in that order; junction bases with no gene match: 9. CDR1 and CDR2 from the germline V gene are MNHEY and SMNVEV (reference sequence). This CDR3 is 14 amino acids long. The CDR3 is CASSTGQGGVPQHF. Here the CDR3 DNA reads TGTGCCAGCAGTACAGGACAGGGAGGTGTGCCCCAGCATTTT.

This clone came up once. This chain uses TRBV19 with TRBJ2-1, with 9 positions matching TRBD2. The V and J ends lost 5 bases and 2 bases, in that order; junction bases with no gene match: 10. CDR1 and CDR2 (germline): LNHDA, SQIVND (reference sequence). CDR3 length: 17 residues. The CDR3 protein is CASSLPSGKSAYNEQFF. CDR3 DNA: TGTGCCAGTAGTCTCCCTAGCGGGAAGTCTGCCTACAATGAGCAGTTCTTC. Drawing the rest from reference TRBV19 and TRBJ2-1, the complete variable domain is DGGITQSPKYLFRKEGQNVTLSCEQNLNHDAMYWYRQDPGQGLRLIYYSQIVNDFQKGDIAEGYSVSREKKESFPLTVTSAQKNPTAFYLCASSLPSGKSAYNEQFFGPGTRLTVL.

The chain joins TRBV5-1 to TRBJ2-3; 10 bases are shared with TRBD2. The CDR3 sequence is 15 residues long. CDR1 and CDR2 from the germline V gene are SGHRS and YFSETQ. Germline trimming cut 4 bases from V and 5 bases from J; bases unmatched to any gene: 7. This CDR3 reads CASSTSSGRGDTQYF. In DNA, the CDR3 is TGCGCCAGCAGCACCTCCAGCGGGAGGGGAGATACGCAGTATTTT.

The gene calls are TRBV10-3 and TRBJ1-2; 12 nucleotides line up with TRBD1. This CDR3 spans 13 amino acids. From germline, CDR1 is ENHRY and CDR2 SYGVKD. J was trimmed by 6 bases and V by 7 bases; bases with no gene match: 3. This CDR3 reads CAITGTGGDGYTF. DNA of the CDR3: TGTGCCATCACCGGGACAGGGGGCGATGGCTACACCTTC.

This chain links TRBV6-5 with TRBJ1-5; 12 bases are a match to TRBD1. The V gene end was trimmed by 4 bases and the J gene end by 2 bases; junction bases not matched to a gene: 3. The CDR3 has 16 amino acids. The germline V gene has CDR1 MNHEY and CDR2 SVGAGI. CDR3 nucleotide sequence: TGTGCCAGCAGTTGGGACAGGGGGCTGGGCAATCAGCCCCAGCATTTT. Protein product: CASSWDRGLGNQPQHF.

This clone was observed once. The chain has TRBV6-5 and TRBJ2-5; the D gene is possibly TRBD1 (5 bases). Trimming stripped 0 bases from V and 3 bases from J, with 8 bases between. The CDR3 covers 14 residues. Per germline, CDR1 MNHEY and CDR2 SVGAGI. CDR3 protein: CASSYSPQEETQYF. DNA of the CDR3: TGTGCCAGCAGTTACTCCCCACAGGAAGAGACCCAGTACTTC.

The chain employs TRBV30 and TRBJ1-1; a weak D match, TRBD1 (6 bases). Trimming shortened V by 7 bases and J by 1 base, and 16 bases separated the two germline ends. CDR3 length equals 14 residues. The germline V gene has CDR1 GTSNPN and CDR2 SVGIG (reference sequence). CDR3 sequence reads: CASYPGQWNTEAFF. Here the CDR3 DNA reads TGTGCCTCGTACCCGGGACAATGGAACACTGAAGCTTTCTTT.

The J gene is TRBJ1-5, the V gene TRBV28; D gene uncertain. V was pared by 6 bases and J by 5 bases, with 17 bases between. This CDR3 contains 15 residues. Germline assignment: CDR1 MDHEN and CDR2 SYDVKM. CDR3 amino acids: CASSLPGFLDQPQHF. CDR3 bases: TGTGCCAGCAGCCTTCCGGGGTTCCTAGATCAGCCCCAGCATTTT.

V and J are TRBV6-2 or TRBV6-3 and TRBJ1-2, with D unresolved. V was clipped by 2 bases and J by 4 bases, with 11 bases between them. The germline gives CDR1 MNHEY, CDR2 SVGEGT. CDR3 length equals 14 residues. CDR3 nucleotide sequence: TGTGCCAGCAGTTACACCCGGGTCTCCTATGGCTACACCTTC. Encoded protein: CASSYTRVSYGYTF.

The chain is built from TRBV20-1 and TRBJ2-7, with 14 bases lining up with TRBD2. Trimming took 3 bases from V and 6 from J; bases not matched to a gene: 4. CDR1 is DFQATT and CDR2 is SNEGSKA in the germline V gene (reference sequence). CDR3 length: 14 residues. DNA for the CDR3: TGCAGTGCTAGTTCGGGACTAGCGGGAGTCGAGCAGTACTTC. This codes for CSASSGLAGVEQYF.

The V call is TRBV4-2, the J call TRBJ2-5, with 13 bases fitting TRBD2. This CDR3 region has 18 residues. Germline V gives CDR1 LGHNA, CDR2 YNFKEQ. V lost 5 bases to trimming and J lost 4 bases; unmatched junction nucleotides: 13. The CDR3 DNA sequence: TGTGCCAGCAGCTCCCGGACTAGCGGGGGAGGGGGGGGAGAGACCCAGTACTTC. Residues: CASSSRTSGGGGGETQYF.